One and the same sample provided the 23 T cell receptor beta chains below, sequenced in a study of OX40 agonist ivuxolimab in advanced cancers. The library came from the immunoSEQ multiplex PCR assay. Sourced from immuneACCESS, this table was stored by TCRdb with only in-frame sequences that have V and J called. A share of the clones is absent; for the studies checked, an unresolved V gene accounts for under half, and the remainder has no known explanation. The sample table lists over 7,500 clones, 70% of them with a count of one. About 25% of the sample comes from the top ten. The source material was CD4+ or CD8+ T cells sorted from blood, sampled in a trial of the OX40 agonist ivuxolimab. Receptor source: an adult with an advanced solid tumor such as melanoma, head and neck, liver or kidney cancer.

As DNA, the CDR3 is TGTGCCTTAAGGTGGAGGAACAACTATGGCTACACCTTC. Translating gives CALRWRNNYGYTF. The V and J genes are TRBV30 and TRBJ1-2; D is uncertain. The CDR3 loop spans 13 amino acids. Germline CDR1 is GTSNPN and CDR2 is SVGIG (reference sequence). Between the trimmed V and J ends, which lost 7 bases and 2 bases, there was a span of 14 bases.

The CDR3 bases are TGTGCCAGCAGAAAAACTAGCGGGAGCTACTACAATGAGCAGTTCTTC. This sequence encodes CASRKTSGSYYNEQFF. This sequence joins TRBV7-8 and TRBJ2-1; 11 bases are shared with TRBD2. The V gene end was trimmed by 6 bases and the J gene end by 3 bases; junction bases not matched to a gene: 7. Germline CDR1 reads SGHVS; CDR2 reads FQNEAQ. There are 16 residues in the CDR3.

The chain carries TRBV19 and TRBJ1-1, with TRBD1 as a possible D gene (5 bases). V shed 3 bases and J shed 4 bases, with 15 bases lying between them. The CDR3 length is 15 residues. The germline gives CDR1 LNHDA, CDR2 SQIVND (reference sequence). The CDR3 here is CASSMFGDAGTEAFF. The CDR3 region has the DNA TGTGCCAGTAGTATGTTTGGGGACGCCGGCACTGAAGCTTTCTTT. Complete variable domain (other parts from reference TRBV19 and TRBJ1-1): DGGITQSPKYLFRKEGQNVTLSCEQNLNHDAMYWYRQDPGQGLRLIYYSQIVNDFQKGDIAEGYSVSREKKESFPLTVTSAQKNPTAFYLCASSMFGDAGTEAFFGQGTRLTVV.

This clone has a handful of counts. This chain links TRBV5-4 with TRBJ1-2; maybe TRBD1 (5 bases). V gave up 4 bases and J gave up 4 bases, with 17 bases separating them. The CDR3 length is 15 residues. Germline CDR1 and CDR2: SGHNT and YYREEE (reference sequence). CDR3 DNA: TGTGCCAGCAGCCAAGAGGAAGGGGCTCTCTATGGCTACACCTTC. This encodes CASSQEEGALYGYTF. The whole variable domain, remainder taken from reference TRBV5-4 and TRBJ1-2, is ETGVTQSPTHLIKTRGQQVTLRCSSQSGHNTVSWYQQALGQGPQFIFQYYREEENGRGNFPPRFSGLQFPNYSSELNVNALELDDSALYLCASSQEEGALYGYTFGSGTRLTVV.

The chain links TRBV7-9 to TRBJ1-4; 9 bases map to TRBD1. Per germline, CDR1 SEHNR and CDR2 FQNEAQ (reference sequence). There are 16 residues in the CDR3. J was trimmed by 7 bases and V by 1 base; bases with no gene match: 7. The CDR3 nucleotides are TGTGCCAGCAGCTTAGGGACAGGGGATATTAGTGAAAAACTGTTTTTT. Its translation: CASSLGTGDISEKLFF.

This clone was picked up many times. The V gene is TRBV27, the J gene TRBJ2-7; D could derive from TRBD1 or TRBD2 (5 bases each). This CDR3 comprises 14 residues. V lost 3 bases and J lost 4, with 13 bases in between. Germline CDR1 MNHEY, CDR2 SMNVEV (reference sequence). For the CDR3, the DNA is TGTGCCAGCAGTTTGGGGCTAGCTAGGTACGAGCAGTACTTC. Its protein is CASSLGLARYEQYF.

V usage is TRBV30 and J usage is TRBJ1-2, with D uncertain. The CDR3 extends over 13 amino acids. Germline loops: CDR1 GTSNPN, CDR2 SVGIG (reference sequence). V was trimmed by 2 bases and J by 3 bases, leaving 10 bases between them. CDR3 bases: TGTGCCTGGAGTAATGAAGGGTACTATGGCTACACCTTC. It is translated as CAWSNEGYYGYTF.

The chain employs TRBV6-1 and TRBJ2-2; D is possibly TRBD1 (6 bases). The CDR3 extends over 16 amino acids. Trimming took 2 bases from V and 4 from J, leaving 14 bases between them. In germline, CDR1 is MNHNS, CDR2 SASEGT. The CDR3 bases are TGTGCCAGCAGTGAACCCCCCACAGGGCCCACCGGGGAGCTGTTTTTT. As protein: CASSEPPTGPTGELFF.

This chain joins TRBV2 and TRBJ1-1; tentative D call: TRBD1 (5 bases). Germline-derived CDR1 and CDR2 are SNHLY and FYNNEI. This CDR3 contains 14 residues. Trimming removed 0 bases at V and 10 bases at J, with 15 bases between. This CDR3 is CASSEAFGREGAFF. The CDR3 DNA follows: TGTGCCAGCAGTGAAGCCTTTGGCAGGGAAGGAGCTTTCTTT.

This rearrangement joins TRBV4-1 to TRBJ2-1; D gene uncertain. Per the germline V gene, CDR1 is MGHRA and CDR2 is YSYEKL. The V end was cut by 0 bases, the J end by 7 bases, with 10 bases between. The CDR3 has 14 residues. CDR3: CASSQDLAWNEQFF. The DNA for the CDR3 is TGCGCCAGCAGCCAAGATCTGGCCTGGAATGAGCAGTTCTTC.

The rearrangement joins TRBV7-9 to TRBJ1-1; D is undetermined. CDR1 SEHNR and CDR2 FQNEAQ come from the germline V gene (reference sequence). Between the trimmed V and J ends, which lost 3 bases and 8 bases, there was a span of 7 bases. This CDR3 has 11 amino acids. The CDR3: CASSFSPEAFF. The DNA of the CDR3 is TGTGCCAGCAGCTTCTCCCCCGAAGCTTTCTTT.

The J gene is TRBJ1-5, the V gene TRBV30; D is possibly TRBD1 (5 bases). CDR3 length equals 14 residues. Germline CDR1 is GTSNPN and CDR2 is SVGIG (reference sequence). Trimming removed 3 bases from V and 2 bases from J, with 11 bases in between. The CDR3 region is CAWRGKQGNQPQHF. CDR3 bases: TGTGCCTGGAGGGGGAAACAGGGCAATCAGCCCCAGCATTTT.

This clone was recorded at least ten times. This chain connects TRBV6-6 to TRBJ2-5, with 9 bases matching TRBD1. Germline V lookup: CDR1 MNHNY, CDR2 SVGAGI (reference sequence). With 6 bases clipped from V and 7 bases from J, the junction kept 9 bases outside the gene matches. This CDR3 region has 14 residues. The CDR3: CASRPGQGLGTQYF. The CDR3 coding sequence is TGTGCCAGCAGGCCGGGACAGGGTCTTGGGACCCAGTACTTC.

The V gene is TRBV27, the J gene TRBJ1-6, with D hard to call. The germline V gene has CDR1 MNHEY and CDR2 SMNVEV (reference sequence). The CDR3 is 14 amino acids. Trimming pared 7 bases from V and 0 bases from J, leaving 7 bases between. CDR3 amino acids: CASKVDSYNSPLHF. CDR3 coding DNA: TGTGCCAGCAAGGTGGACTCCTATAATTCACCCCTCCACTTT.

The chain joins TRBV11-2 to TRBJ1-2; maybe TRBD1 (5 bases). This CDR3 has 13 amino acids. Between the trimmed V and J ends, which lost 3 bases and 8 bases, there was a span of 13 bases. The germline V gene encodes CDR1 SGHAT and CDR2 FQNNGV. CDR3 DNA: TGTGCCAGCAGCTTCGGCAGGGCAGAGGGCTACACCTTC. Its translation is CASSFGRAEGYTF.

V is TRBV7-6 and J is TRBJ2-7; D ambiguous. The CDR3 runs to 14 residues. Trimming shortened V by 5 bases and J by 0 bases, and 11 bases separated the two germline ends. CDR1 SGHVS and CDR2 FNYEAQ come from the germline V gene. This CDR3 is CASSAGPTSYEQYF. CDR3 coding DNA: TGTGCCAGCAGCGCCGGACCAACCTCCTACGAGCAGTACTTC.

The chain's CDR3 is CASSQGGGTYEQYF. Here the CDR3 DNA reads TGCGCCAGCAGCCAAGGCGGGGGCACGTACGAGCAGTACTTC. The chain joins TRBV4-1 to TRBJ2-7; tentatively, D is TRBD2 (7 bases). Germline loops: CDR1 MGHRA, CDR2 YSYEKL. Trimming shortened V by 1 base and J by 4 bases, and 11 bases separated the two germline ends. This CDR3 is built from 14 residues.

The chain links TRBV10-3 to TRBJ2-7; 9 nucleotides match TRBD1. With V trimmed by 4 bases and J by 5 bases, 6 bases remained unmatched. Germline values: CDR1 ENHRY, CDR2 SYGVKD. The CDR3 contains 14 residues. The DNA of the CDR3 is TGTGCCATCAGTGCCGGGACAGGGTTTGACGAGCAGTACTTC. Its protein product is CAISAGTGFDEQYF.

This clone appeared a few times. The chain is built from TRBV6-6 and TRBJ2-7; D gene uncertain. V lost 2 bases, J lost 2 bases, and 7 bases lay in between. CDR1 and CDR2 from the germline V gene are MNHNY and SVGAGI (reference sequence). The CDR3 loop spans 13 amino acids. The CDR3 DNA sequence: TGTGCCAGCAGTTACAGATCAGCCTACGAGCAGTACTTC. The encoded protein is CASSYRSAYEQYF.

In this sample, this clone is medium-sized. The chain combines TRBV19 with TRBJ2-5, with D uncertain. The V and J ends lost 5 bases and 5 bases respectively, with 12 bases between them. The germline CDR1 and CDR2 sequences are LNHDA and SQIVND (reference sequence). The CDR3 extends over 13 amino acids. CDR3 sequence (DNA): TGTGCCAGTAGTGGGATCAATGTTGAGACCCAGTACTTC. Its translation: CASSGINVETQYF.

The chain recombines TRBV4-2 with TRBJ1-5, with a tentative D call TRBD1 (5 bases). V lost 0 bases and J lost 8, with 23 bases in between. Germline V gene data show CDR1 as LGHNA and CDR2 as YNFKEQ. The length of the CDR3 is 18 residues. This chain's CDR3 is CASSQEPGQGTDQEPQHF. CDR3 bases: TGTGCCAGCAGCCAAGAACCTGGCCAGGGCACGGACCAGGAGCCCCAGCATTTT.

This clone has more than one count but fewer than ten. This chain links TRBV28 with TRBJ1-2, with D possibly being TRBD1 (6 bases). The CDR3 is 15 amino acids. Germline V lookup: CDR1 MDHEN, CDR2 SYDVKM. The V gene lost 6 bases and the J gene lost 8 bases, with 22 bases spanning the gap. The CDR3 nucleotides read TGTGCCAGCAGGACCCCCGCCCTGGACAGCTGGGGCTACACCTTC. Translated: CASRTPALDSWGYTF.

The gene calls are TRBV6-1 and TRBJ1-6; D is uncertain. The V end lost 3 bases, the J end lost 0 bases, and 12 bases lay between the germline ends. Germline loops: CDR1 MNHNS, CDR2 SASEGT. The CDR3 runs to 17 residues. The CDR3 is CASSEPGRSSYNSPLHF. CDR3 nucleotides: TGTGCCAGCAGTGAGCCGGGCAGGAGCTCCTATAATTCACCCCTCCACTTT.